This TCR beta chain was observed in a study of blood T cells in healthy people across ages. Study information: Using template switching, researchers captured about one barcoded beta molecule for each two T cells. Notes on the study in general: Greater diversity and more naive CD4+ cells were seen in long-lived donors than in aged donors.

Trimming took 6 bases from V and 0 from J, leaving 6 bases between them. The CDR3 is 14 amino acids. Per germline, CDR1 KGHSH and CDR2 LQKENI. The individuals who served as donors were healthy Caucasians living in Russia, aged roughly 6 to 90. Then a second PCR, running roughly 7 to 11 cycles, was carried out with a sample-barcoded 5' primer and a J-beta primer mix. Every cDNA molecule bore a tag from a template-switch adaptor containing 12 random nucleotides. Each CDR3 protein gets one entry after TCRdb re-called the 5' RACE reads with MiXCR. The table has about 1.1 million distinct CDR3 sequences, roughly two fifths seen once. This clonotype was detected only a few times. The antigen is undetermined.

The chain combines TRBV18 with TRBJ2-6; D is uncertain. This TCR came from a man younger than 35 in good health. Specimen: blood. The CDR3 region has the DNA TGTGCCAGCTCGAACAGCTCTGGGGCCAACGTCCTGACTTTC. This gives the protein CASSNSSGANVLTF. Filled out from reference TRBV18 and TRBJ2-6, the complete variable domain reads NAGVMQNPRHLVRRRGQEARLRCSPMKGHSHVYWYRQLPEEGLKFMVYLQKENIIDESGMPKERFSAEFPKEGPSILRIQQVVRGDSAAYFCASSNSSGANVLTFGAGSRLTVL.